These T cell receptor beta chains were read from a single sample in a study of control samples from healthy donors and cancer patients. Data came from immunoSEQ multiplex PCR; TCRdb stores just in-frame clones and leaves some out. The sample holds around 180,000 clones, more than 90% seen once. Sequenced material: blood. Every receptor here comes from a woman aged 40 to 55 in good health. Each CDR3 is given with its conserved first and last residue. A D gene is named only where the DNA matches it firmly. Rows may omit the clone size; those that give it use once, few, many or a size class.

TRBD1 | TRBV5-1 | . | CASSLAGQGVDEAFF
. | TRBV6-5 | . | CASSSTVSTDTQYF
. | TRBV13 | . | CASSLGWGAHEQYF
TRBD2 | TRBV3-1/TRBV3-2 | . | CASSQDRSGGARRQETQYF
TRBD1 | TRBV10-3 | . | CAISVGGNRGLYTF
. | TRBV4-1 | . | CASSPEGTTDTQYF
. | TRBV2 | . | CASSYQGAGDEQYF
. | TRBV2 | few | CASSVPANQPQHF
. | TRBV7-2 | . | CASSLREYNSPLHF
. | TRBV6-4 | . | CASSEVSNTGELFF
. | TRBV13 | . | CASSLPGGQPQHF
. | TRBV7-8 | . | CASSPRVSGVKETQYF
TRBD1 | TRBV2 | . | CASSPDRGDTGELFF
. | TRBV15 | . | CATSRESRAQGGGYTF
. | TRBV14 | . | CASSQGAGNSPLHF
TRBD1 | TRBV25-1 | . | CASTPGQGAVGNYGYTF
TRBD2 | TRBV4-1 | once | CASSQAGTSSEQYF
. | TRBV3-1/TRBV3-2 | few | CASSQEGRGNQPQHF
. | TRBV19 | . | CASGGVPINEKLFF
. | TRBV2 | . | CASTGTESSYEQYF
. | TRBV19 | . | CASSYRGRERGGEQYF
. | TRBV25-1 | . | CASSEYRDEQFF
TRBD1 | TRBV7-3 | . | CASRGDRGSGANVLTF
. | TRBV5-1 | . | CASSLGQGPVYGYTF
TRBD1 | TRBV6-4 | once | CASSESPWDRAPFGYGYTF
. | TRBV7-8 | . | CASSLWGGGAINLPFF
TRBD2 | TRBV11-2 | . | CASSQLMSSGVLEQFF
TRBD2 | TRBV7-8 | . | CASSRPGTSSYEQYF
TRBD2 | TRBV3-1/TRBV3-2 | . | CASSPYTSGLSYEQYF
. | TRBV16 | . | CASSLLEGNTEAFF
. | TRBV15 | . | CATSRDRGDGYTF
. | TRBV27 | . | CASSSQAWRFDEQFF
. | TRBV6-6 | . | CASSTPELGNQPQHF
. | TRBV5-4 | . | CASSEEAREKLFF
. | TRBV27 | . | CASSSTGYGQPQHF
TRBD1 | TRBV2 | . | CASSGGQGAITEAFF
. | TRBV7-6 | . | CASSLTNREQFF
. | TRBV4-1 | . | CASSQLEGAGGYTF
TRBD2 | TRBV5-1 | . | CASSLAAGGLAGELFF
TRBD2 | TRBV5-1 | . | CASSLGSPGGGRSDTQYF
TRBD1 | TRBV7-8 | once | CATLGQGARETQYF
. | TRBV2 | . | CASSGGGGGDGYTF